This T cell receptor (beta chain) came from a study of CD8 T cells in Susac syndrome. Roughly 0.45 to 1 ug RNA was reverse transcribed with random hexamers. TCRdb re-called the immunoSEQ multiplex PCR reads with MiXCR, one entry per CDR3 protein. Altogether 100,000 to 150,000 distinct CDR3 sequences are present, around 96% being singletons, with the ten largest covering more than 0.2%. The sample comprised CD8+ T cells from PBMCs. This TCR came from a human donor with Susac syndrome.

CDR3 sequence reads: CASSYTSGQETQYF. DNA of the CDR3: TGTGCCAGCAGTTACACTAGCGGACAAGAGACCCAGTACTTC. V usage is TRBV6-6 and J usage is TRBJ2-5, with 8 bases aligning to TRBD2. CDR1 and CDR2 (germline): MNHNY, SVGAGI (reference sequence). Losses at the gene ends were 2 bases for V and 2 bases for J; bases not matched to a gene: 1. The CDR3 runs 14 residues.